Shown below are 26 T cell receptor beta chains from a single sample sequenced in a study of blood T cells in healthy people across ages. Primers used in a second PCR of roughly 7 to 12 cycles were a sample-barcoded 5' primer and a J-beta primer mix. TCRdb redid the calling of the 5' RACE reads with MiXCR, one entry per CDR3 protein. The profile shows about 780,000 distinct CDR3 sequences, about 47% of them singletons. Material for sequencing was blood. These receptors came from an older man in good health.

This clonotype was seen more than once but under ten times. J is TRBJ2-7 and V is TRBV3-1, with D possibly TRBD1 on 6 matching bases. V lost 0 bases and J lost 2, with 8 bases in between. Germline CDR1 LGHDT, CDR2 YNNKEL (reference sequence). This CDR3 is 14 amino acids long. DNA of the CDR3: TGTGCCAGCAGCCAAGAGGGACACACCTACGAGCAGTACTTC. This sequence encodes CASSQEGHTYEQYF.

The V gene is TRBV6-2 or TRBV6-3, the J gene TRBJ2-4; no clear D gene. The CDR3 runs 14 residues. V lost 5 bases and J 9 bases, leaving 17 bases between the germline ends. Germline V gene data show CDR1 as MNHEY and CDR2 as SVGEGT. CDR3 sequence reads: CASSLGPEFGIQYF. Written as DNA, the CDR3 is TGTGCCAGCAGTCTCGGGCCCGAATTCGGCATTCAGTACTTC.

The chain couples TRBV5-1 to TRBJ2-3, with D unclear. This CDR3 contains 13 residues. V lost 4 bases to trimming and J lost 0 bases, with 6 bases between them. Looked up from germline, CDR1 is SGHRS and CDR2 is YFSETQ. The CDR3 sequence: CASSGVSTDTQYF. As DNA, the CDR3 is TGCGCCAGCAGCGGTGTTAGCACAGATACGCAGTATTTT.

This clonotype was counted between two and nine times. The chain is built from TRBV6-4 and TRBJ1-1, with D perhaps matching TRBD1 (6 bases). Per the germline V gene, CDR1 is MRHNA and CDR2 is SNTAGT. This CDR3 spans 16 amino acids. V shed 4 bases and J shed 4 bases, with 19 bases lying between them. The CDR3 reads CASSVPPGGDGTEAFF. The DNA for the CDR3 is TGTGCCAGCAGTGTACCTCCCGGGGGCGACGGCACTGAAGCTTTCTTT.

The J gene is TRBJ2-7, the V gene TRBV11-2; D is ambiguous. V lost 8 bases and J lost 2, with 10 bases in between. The CDR3 is made up of 12 amino acids. Germline assignment: CDR1 SGHAT and CDR2 FQNNGV. The CDR3, as DNA: TGTGCCAGCGGGATGAGCACCTACGAGCAGTACTTC. Protein product: CASGMSTYEQYF. Complete variable domain (other parts from reference TRBV11-2 and TRBJ2-7): EAGVAQSPRYKIIEKRQSVAFWCNPISGHATLYWYQQILGQGPKLLIQFQNNGVVDDSQLPKDRFSAERLKGVDSTLKIQPAKLEDSAVYLCASGMSTYEQYFGPGTRLTVT.

This sequence joins TRBV5-1 and TRBJ1-1; no reliable D call. The CDR3 extends over 13 amino acids. From germline, CDR1 is SGHRS and CDR2 YFSETQ. Trimming removed 4 bases at V and 4 bases at J, with 11 bases between. CDR3 in amino acids: CASSVRSGTEAFF. CDR3 coding DNA: TGCGCCAGCAGCGTACGGTCGGGCACTGAAGCTTTCTTT.

The gene calls are TRBV27 and TRBJ2-7; 9 nucleotides align to TRBD2. V shed 5 bases, J shed 2 bases, and the junction held 10 bases outside the gene matches. The germline CDR1 and CDR2 sequences are MNHEY and SMNVEV (reference sequence). This CDR3 contains 16 residues. The DNA of the CDR3 is TGTGCCAGCAGTCCCCGGCTAGCGGGATATCCCTACGAGCAGTACTTC. It yields the protein CASSPRLAGYPYEQYF.

The count of this clonotype is one. The chain uses TRBV5-1 and TRBJ2-1; a possible D gene is TRBD2 (5 bases). The CDR3 consists of 14 residues. Per the germline V gene, CDR1 is SGHRS and CDR2 is YFSETQ. V was trimmed by 4 bases and J by 8 bases, leaving 16 bases between them. The CDR3 DNA reads TGCGCCAGCAGCCCCGGCTTCGGAGGCGATGAGCAGTTCTTC. It codes for CASSPGFGGDEQFF.

V gene TRBV7-2 combines with J gene TRBJ2-3; D gene ambiguous. V lost 0 bases and J 9 bases, leaving 7 bases between the germline ends. CDR3 size: 12 residues. Germline-derived CDR1 and CDR2 are SGHTA and FQGNSA. The CDR3 loop is CASSLAGSTQYF. CDR3 coding DNA: TGTGCCAGCAGCTTAGCTGGGTCAACGCAGTATTTT.

The CDR3 coding sequence is TGCAGTGCTAGAGCACCGGGACAGGGGCCGGATGAAGCTTTCTTT. This codes for CSARAPGQGPDEAFF. J is TRBJ1-1 and V is TRBV20-1; 10 bases are shared with TRBD1. J lost 7 bases, V lost 1 base, and 9 bases had no gene match. Germline CDR1 DFQATT, CDR2 SNEGSKA (reference sequence). The CDR3 runs to 15 residues.

The chain employs TRBV5-1 and TRBJ2-7; TRBD2 is a possible D gene (5 bases). The CDR3 totals 14 residues. V was shortened by 1 base and J by 5 bases, with 13 bases between the two germline ends. Germline lookup yields CDR1 SGHRS and CDR2 YFSETQ. Here the CDR3 DNA reads TGCGCCAGCAGCTTGAGTGCGGGCGTCCACGAGCAGTACTTC. This gives the protein CASSLSAGVHEQYF.

This clonotype was found many times. CDR3 DNA sequence: TGTGCCAGCAGTAAGCAGGGCGTGAGTTTCGGGCAGTACTTC. This sequence encodes CASSKQGVSFGQYF. This chain links TRBV6-2 or TRBV6-3 with TRBJ2-7; a possible D gene is TRBD1 (5 bases). V was trimmed by 5 bases and J by 9 bases, leaving 20 bases between them. The CDR3 is 14 residues long. CDR1 is MNHEY and CDR2 is SVGEGT in the germline V gene.

This clonotype was seen only a few times. The CDR3 sequence is CASSVSGGAGHEQYF. CDR3 nucleotides: TGTGCCAGCAGCGTATCCGGGGGCGCTGGCCACGAGCAGTACTTC. This chain uses TRBV9 with TRBJ2-7, with D possibly being TRBD1 or TRBD2 (6 bases each). In germline, CDR1 is SGDLS, CDR2 YYNGEE. V lost 1 base to trimming and J lost 5 bases, with 16 bases between them. The length of the CDR3 is 15 residues. Using reference TRBV9 and TRBJ2-7 for the parts outside the CDR3, the full variable domain is DSGVTQTPKHLITATGQRVTLRCSPRSGDLSVYWYQQSLDQGLQFLIQYYNGEERAKGNILERFSAQQFPDLHSELNLSSLELGDSALYFCASSVSGGAGHEQYFGPGTRLTVT.

The chain links TRBV9 to TRBJ2-4; 8 nucleotides line up with TRBD2. The assigned J gene may be wrong: the sequence end matches TRBJ2-7 better. The CDR3 length is 15 residues. In germline, CDR1 is SGDLS, CDR2 YYNGEE. The CDR3: CASSVGREAAYEQYF. DNA for the CDR3: TGTGCCAGCAGCGTGGGGCGGGAGGCCGCCTACGAGCAGTACTTC.

The V gene is TRBV28, the J gene TRBJ1-6; the D gene is possibly TRBD1 (5 bases). CDR3 length equals 14 residues. The V and J ends lost 5 bases and 14 bases respectively, with 19 bases between them. Germline lookup yields CDR1 MDHEN and CDR2 SYDVKM. In DNA form, the CDR3 reads TGTGCCAGCAGTCTCGGGAGTCCCCGGGGGGCCCTCCACTTT. It is translated as CASSLGSPRGALHF.

This clonotype turned up a few times. CDR3 region: CASSFSGAPQYSYNEQFF. CDR3 nucleotides: TGTGCCAGCAGCTTTAGTGGGGCCCCGCAGTACTCCTACAATGAGCAGTTCTTC. The chain carries TRBV27 and TRBJ2-1; maybe TRBD1 (5 bases). The CDR3 spans 18 residues. Germline V CDR1 and CDR2: MNHEY, SMNVEV (reference sequence). Between the trimmed V and J ends, which lost 6 bases and 0 bases, there was a span of 21 bases.

This clonotype turned up a few times. The genes are TRBV12-3 or TRBV12-4 and TRBJ1-2; no firm D call. The CDR3 length is 15 residues. Between the trimmed V and J ends, which lost 6 bases and 2 bases, there was a span of 16 bases. The CDR3 loop is CASSSHGRNNYGYTF. The CDR3 region has the DNA TGTGCCAGCAGCTCCCACGGACGTAACAACTATGGCTACACCTTC.

This chain uses TRBV9 with TRBJ2-7, with TRBD1 matching 7 bases. Per germline, CDR1 SGDLS and CDR2 YYNGEE. CDR3 length: 17 amino acids. With 2 bases clipped from V and 0 bases from J, the junction kept 11 bases outside the gene matches. CDR3 sequence: CASSVSGVGQASYEQYF. CDR3 in DNA: TGTGCCAGCAGCGTCTCAGGGGTCGGACAGGCCTCCTACGAGCAGTACTTC. The full variable domain, with the rest looked up from reference TRBV9 and TRBJ2-7, is DSGVTQTPKHLITATGQRVTLRCSPRSGDLSVYWYQQSLDQGLQFLIQYYNGEERAKGNILERFSAQQFPDLHSELNLSSLELGDSALYFCASSVSGVGQASYEQYFGPGTRLTVT.

The chain combines TRBV20-1 with TRBJ2-7, with 9 bases aligning to TRBD2. CDR3 length: 15 amino acids. The V gene's germline CDR1 is DFQATT and CDR2 SNEGSKA (reference sequence). The V and J ends lost 0 bases and 6 bases, in that order; junction bases with no gene match: 9. The DNA of the CDR3 is TGCAGTGCTAGAGATGTGGCGGGAGGGAGAGCCGAGCAGTACTTC. This gives the protein CSARDVAGGRAEQYF.

This chain uses TRBV28 with TRBJ2-7; D not certain. The CDR3 runs 15 residues. CDR1 and CDR2 (germline): MDHEN, SYDVKM. V lost 3 bases and J 2 bases, leaving 14 bases between the germline ends. Here the CDR3 reads CASSFGLEITYEQYF. CDR3 DNA: TGTGCCAGCAGTTTCGGCCTAGAGATCACCTACGAGCAGTACTTC.

The rearrangement links TRBV29-1 to TRBJ2-1, with TRBD2 identical over 10 bases. Trimming at V came to 7 bases and at J to 8 bases, leaving 11 bases not matched to a gene. Germline V gene data show CDR1 as SQVTM and CDR2 as ANQGSEA. The CDR3 is made up of 14 amino acids. CDR3 amino acids: CSADPSGGLYEQFF. The CDR3 DNA follows: TGCAGCGCCGACCCTAGCGGGGGACTCTATGAGCAGTTCTTC.

The chain is built from TRBV20-1 and TRBJ1-5, with 8 bases fitting TRBD1. The CDR3 extends over 15 amino acids. Trimming cost V 4 bases and J 6 bases; bases outside gene matches: 11. Looked up from germline, CDR1 is DFQATT and CDR2 is SNEGSKA (reference sequence). The CDR3, as DNA: TGCAGTGCTATTGATCCAGGGGGCGCGGGTCAGCCCCAGCATTTT. Its protein product is CSAIDPGGAGQPQHF.

The chain links TRBV7-9 to TRBJ2-7; possibly TRBD1 for D (6 bases). There are 16 residues in the CDR3. From germline, CDR1 is SEHNR and CDR2 FQNEAQ (reference sequence). Trimming took off 1 base at V and 1 base at J, with 14 bases between the two ends. CDR3 DNA: TGTGCCAGCAGCTTAGGGGGGCATTTAGTTTCCTACGAGCAGTACTTC. This codes for CASSLGGHLVSYEQYF. Full variable domain (rest looked up from reference TRBV7-9 and TRBJ2-7): DTGVSQNPRHKITKRGQNVTFRCDPISEHNRLYWYRQTLGQGPEFLTYFQNEAQLEKSRLLSDRFSAERPKGSFSTLEIQRTEQGDSAMYLCASSLGGHLVSYEQYFGPGTRLTVT.

In its sample, this clonotype was seen many times. The V and J genes are TRBV7-2 and TRBJ2-3, with no clear D. The CDR3 length is 14 residues. Trimming removed 2 bases at V and 0 bases at J, with 6 bases between. The germline gives CDR1 SGHTA, CDR2 FQGNSA. The DNA of the CDR3 is TGTGCCAGCAGCTTACTTGGTAGCACAGATACGCAGTATTTT. Protein product: CASSLLGSTDTQYF.

The table lists this clonotype with a few counts. The chain combines TRBV5-5 with TRBJ2-4; possibly TRBD2 for D (7 bases). The germline CDR1 and CDR2 sequences are SGHKS and YYEKEE (reference sequence). V dropped 4 bases and J dropped 0 bases, with 26 bases sitting between them. This CDR3 has 20 residues. DNA for the CDR3: TGTGCCAGCAGCCCGAACCCCACAGGGAGGGCCGACCTAGCCAAAAACATTCAGTACTTC. It yields the protein CASSPNPTGRADLAKNIQYF.

This clonotype has only a few counts. J is TRBJ2-7 and V is TRBV6-5; 9 bases are shared with TRBD2. Germline V gene lookup returns CDR1 MNHEY and CDR2 SVGAGI. CDR3 length: 15 residues. J lost 4 bases, V lost 3 bases, and 7 bases had no gene match. CDR3 residues: CASSYRISGSYEQYF. The CDR3 DNA sequence: TGTGCCAGCAGTTATCGTATTAGCGGGAGTTACGAGCAGTACTTC.